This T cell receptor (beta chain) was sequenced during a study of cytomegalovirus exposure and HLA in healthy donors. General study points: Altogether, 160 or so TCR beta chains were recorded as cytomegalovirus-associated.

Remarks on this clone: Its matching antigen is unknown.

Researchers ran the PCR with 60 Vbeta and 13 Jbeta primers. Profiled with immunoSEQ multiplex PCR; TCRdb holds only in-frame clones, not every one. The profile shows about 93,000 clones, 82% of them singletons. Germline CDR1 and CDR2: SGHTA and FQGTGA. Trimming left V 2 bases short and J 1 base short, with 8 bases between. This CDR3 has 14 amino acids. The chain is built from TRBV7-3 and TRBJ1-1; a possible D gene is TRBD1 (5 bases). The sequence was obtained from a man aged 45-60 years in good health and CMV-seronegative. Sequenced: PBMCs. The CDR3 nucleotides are TGTGCCAGCAGCTTAGCAGGGCCGAACACTGAAGCTTTCTTT. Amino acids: CASSLAGPNTEAFF.